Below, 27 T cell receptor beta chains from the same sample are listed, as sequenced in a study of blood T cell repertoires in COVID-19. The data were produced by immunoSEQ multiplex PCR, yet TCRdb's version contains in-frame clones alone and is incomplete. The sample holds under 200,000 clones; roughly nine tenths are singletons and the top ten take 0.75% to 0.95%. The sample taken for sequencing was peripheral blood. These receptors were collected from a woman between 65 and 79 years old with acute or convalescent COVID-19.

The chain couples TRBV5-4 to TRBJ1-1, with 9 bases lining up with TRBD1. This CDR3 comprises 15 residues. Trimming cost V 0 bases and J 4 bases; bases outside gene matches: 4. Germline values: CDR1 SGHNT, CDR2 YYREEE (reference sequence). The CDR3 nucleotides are TGTGCCAGCAGCTTGGGAGGGGACAGGGCCACTGAAGCTTTCTTT. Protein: CASSLGGDRATEAFF.

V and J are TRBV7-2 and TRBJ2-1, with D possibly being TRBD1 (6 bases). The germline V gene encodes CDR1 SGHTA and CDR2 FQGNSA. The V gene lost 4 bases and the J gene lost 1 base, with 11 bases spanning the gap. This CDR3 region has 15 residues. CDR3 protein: CASSSDQGSYNEQFF. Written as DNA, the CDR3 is TGTGCCAGCAGCTCAGATCAGGGGTCCTACAATGAGCAGTTCTTC.

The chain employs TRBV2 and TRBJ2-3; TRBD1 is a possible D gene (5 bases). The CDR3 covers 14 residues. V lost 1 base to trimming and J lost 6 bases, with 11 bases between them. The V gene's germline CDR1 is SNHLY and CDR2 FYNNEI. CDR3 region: CASSEGQSGDTQYF. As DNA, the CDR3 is TGTGCCAGCAGTGAAGGACAGAGTGGCGATACGCAGTATTTT.

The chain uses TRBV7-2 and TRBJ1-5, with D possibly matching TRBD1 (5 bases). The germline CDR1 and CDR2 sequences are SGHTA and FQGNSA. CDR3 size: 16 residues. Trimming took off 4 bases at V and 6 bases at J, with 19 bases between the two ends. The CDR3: CASSSDRTIQGQPQHF. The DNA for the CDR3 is TGTGCCAGCAGCTCAGACCGCACGATTCAGGGTCAGCCCCAGCATTTT.

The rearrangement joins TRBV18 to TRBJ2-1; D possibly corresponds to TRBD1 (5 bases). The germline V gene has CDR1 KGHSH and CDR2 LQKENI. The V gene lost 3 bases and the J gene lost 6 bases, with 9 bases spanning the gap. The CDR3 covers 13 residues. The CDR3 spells CASSPADSNEQFF. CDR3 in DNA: TGTGCCAGCTCACCGGCCGACAGCAATGAGCAGTTCTTC.

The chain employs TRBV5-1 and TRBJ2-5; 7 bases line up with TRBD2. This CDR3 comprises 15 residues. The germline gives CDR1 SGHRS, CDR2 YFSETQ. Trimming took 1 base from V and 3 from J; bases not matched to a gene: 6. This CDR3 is CASSLSGEKEETQYF. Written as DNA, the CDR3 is TGCGCCAGCAGCTTGAGCGGGGAGAAGGAAGAGACCCAGTACTTC.

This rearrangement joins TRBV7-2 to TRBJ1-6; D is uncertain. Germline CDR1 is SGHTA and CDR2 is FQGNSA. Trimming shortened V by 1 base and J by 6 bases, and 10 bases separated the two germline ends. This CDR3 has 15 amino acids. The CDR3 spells CASSLGGRPNSPLHF. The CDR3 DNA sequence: TGTGCCAGCAGCTTAGGAGGGAGGCCTAATTCACCCCTCCACTTT.

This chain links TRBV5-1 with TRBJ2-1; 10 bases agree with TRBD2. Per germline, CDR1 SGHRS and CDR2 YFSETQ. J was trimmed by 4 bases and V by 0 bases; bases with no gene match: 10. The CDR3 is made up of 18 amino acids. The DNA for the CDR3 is TGCGCCAGCAGCTTGGACCTTATAGCGGGGGGCCGATACAATGAGCAGTTCTTC. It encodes CASSLDLIAGGRYNEQFF.

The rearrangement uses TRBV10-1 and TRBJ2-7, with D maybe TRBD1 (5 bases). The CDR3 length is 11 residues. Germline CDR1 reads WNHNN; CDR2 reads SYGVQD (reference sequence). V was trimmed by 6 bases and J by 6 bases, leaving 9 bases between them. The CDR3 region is CASRDQGEQYF. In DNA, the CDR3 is TGCGCCAGCAGGGATCAGGGCGAGCAGTACTTC.

The CDR3 DNA is TGTGCCACCCGACAGGGGGCTCGAAATACGCAGTATTTT. Its protein product is CATRQGARNTQYF. The chain is built from TRBV19 and TRBJ2-3; TRBD1 matches at 10 bases. This CDR3 contains 13 residues. Trimming removed 10 bases from V and 7 bases from J; junction bases left unmatched: 8. Per germline, CDR1 LNHDA and CDR2 SQIVND (reference sequence).

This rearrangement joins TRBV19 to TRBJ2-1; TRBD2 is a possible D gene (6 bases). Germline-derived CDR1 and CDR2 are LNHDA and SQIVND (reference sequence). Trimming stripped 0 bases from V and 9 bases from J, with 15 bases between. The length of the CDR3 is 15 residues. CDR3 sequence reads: CASSIDLTGVGEQFF. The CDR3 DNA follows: TGTGCCAGTAGTATAGATCTGACGGGAGTGGGTGAGCAGTTCTTC.

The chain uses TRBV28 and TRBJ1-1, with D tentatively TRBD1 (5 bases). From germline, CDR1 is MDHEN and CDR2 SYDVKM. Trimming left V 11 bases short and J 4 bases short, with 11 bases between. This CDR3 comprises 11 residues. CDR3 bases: TGTGCCGTCCAAAGGGGCACTGAAGCTTTCTTT. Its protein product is CAVQRGTEAFF.

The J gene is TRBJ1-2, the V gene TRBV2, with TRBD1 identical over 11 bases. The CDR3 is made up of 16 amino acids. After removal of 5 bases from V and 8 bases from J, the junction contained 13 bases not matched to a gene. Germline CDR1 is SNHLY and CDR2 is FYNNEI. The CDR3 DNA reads TGTGCCAGCAGTCTTATTGGACAGGGGGCGCCGCAGGGCTACACCTTC. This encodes CASSLIGQGAPQGYTF.

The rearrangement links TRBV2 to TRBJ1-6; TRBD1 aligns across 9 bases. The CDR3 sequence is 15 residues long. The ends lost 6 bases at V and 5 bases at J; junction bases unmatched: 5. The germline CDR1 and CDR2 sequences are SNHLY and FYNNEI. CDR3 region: CASRNRGLDNSPLHF. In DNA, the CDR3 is TGTGCCAGCAGAAACAGGGGGCTCGATAATTCACCCCTCCACTTT. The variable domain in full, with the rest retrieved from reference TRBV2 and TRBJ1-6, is EPEVTQTPSHQVTQMGQEVILRCVPISNHLYFYWYRQILGQKVEFLVSFYNNEISEKSEIFDDQFSVERPDGSNFTLKIRSTKLEDSAMYFCASRNRGLDNSPLHFGNGTRLTVT.

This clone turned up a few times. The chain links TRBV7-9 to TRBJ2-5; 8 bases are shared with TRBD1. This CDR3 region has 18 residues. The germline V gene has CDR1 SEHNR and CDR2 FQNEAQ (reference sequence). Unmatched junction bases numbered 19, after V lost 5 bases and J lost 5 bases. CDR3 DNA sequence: TGTGCCAGCAGCCCTGGACAGGGTGGGGGAGCTGGCAGGGAGACCCAGTACTTC. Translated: CASSPGQGGGAGRETQYF.

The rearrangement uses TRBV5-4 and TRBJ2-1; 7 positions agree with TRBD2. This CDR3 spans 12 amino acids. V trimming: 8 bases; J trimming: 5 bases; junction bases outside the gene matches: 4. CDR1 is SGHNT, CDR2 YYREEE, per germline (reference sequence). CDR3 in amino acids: CASRGTNNEQFF. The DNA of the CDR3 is TGTGCCAGTCGGGGGACTAACAATGAGCAGTTCTTC. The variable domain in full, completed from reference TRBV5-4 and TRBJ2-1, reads ETGVTQSPTHLIKTRGQQVTLRCSSQSGHNTVSWYQQALGQGPQFIFQYYREEENGRGNFPPRFSGLQFPNYSSELNVNALELDDSALYLCASRGTNNEQFFGPGTRLTVL.

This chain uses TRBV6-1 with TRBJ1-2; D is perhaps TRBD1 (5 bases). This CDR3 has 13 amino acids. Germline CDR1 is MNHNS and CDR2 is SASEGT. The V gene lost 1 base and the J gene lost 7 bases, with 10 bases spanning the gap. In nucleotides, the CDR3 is TGTGCCAGCAGTGAAGAAGGGGTTGGTGGCTACACCTTC. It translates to CASSEEGVGGYTF.

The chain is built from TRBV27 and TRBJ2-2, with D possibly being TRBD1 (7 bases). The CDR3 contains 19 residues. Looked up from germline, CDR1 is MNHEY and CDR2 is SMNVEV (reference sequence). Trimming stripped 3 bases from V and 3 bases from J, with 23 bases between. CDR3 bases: TGTGCCAGCAGTTTGAAGGGCGCCAGACCCAGGGGGGACACCGGGGAGCTGTTTTTT. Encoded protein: CASSLKGARPRGDTGELFF.

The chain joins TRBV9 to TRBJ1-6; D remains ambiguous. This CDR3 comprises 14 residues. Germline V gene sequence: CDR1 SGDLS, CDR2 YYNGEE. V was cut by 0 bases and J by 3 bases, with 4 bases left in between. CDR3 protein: CASSVGSYNSPLHF. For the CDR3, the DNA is TGTGCCAGCAGCGTAGGCAGCTATAATTCACCCCTCCACTTT.

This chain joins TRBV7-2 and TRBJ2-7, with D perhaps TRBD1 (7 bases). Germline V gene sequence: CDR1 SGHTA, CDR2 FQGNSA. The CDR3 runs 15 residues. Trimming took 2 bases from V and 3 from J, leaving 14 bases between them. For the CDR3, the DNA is TGTGCCAGCAGCTTAAGGGGGGCAGGGGGCTACGAGCAGTACTTC. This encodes CASSLRGAGGYEQYF. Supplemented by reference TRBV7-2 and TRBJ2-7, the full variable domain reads GAGVSQSPSNKVTEKGKDVELRCDPISGHTALYWYRQSLGQGLEFLIYFQGNSAPDKSGLPSDRFSAERTGGSVSTLTIQRTQQEDSAVYLCASSLRGAGGYEQYFGPGTRLTVT.

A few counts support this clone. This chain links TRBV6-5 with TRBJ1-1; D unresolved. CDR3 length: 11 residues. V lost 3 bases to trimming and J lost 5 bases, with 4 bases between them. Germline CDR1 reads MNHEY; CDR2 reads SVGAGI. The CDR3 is CASSYSTEAFF. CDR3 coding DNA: TGTGCCAGCAGTTATTCTACTGAAGCTTTCTTT.

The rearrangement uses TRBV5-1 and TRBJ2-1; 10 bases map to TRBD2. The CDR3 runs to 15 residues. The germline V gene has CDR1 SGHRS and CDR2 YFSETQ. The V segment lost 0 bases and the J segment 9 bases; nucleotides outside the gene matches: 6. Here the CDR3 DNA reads TGCGCCAGCAGCTTGGGGCTAGCGGGAGTGTTTGAGCAGTTCTTC. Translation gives CASSLGLAGVFEQFF.

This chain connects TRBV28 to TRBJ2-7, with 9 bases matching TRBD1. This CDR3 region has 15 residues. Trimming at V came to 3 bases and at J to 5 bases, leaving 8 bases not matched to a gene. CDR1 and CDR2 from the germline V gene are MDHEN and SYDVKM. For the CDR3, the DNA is TGTGCCAGCAGTTTTATAGGGACAGGGAACAACGAGCAGTACTTC. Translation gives CASSFIGTGNNEQYF.

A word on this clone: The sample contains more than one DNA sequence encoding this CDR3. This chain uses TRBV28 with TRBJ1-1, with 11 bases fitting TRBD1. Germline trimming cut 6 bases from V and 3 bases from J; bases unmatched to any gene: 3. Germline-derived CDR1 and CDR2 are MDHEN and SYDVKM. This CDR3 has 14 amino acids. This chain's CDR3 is CASREDRGHTEAFF. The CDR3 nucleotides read TGTGCCAGCAGGGAGGACAGGGGGCACACTGAAGCTTTCTTT.

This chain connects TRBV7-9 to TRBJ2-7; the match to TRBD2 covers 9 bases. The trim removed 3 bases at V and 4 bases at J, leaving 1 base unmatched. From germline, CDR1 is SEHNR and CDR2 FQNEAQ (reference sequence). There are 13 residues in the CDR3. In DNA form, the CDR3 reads TGTGCCAGCAGCTTCAGCGGGGGGTACGAGCAGTACTTC. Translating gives CASSFSGGYEQYF.

The DNA for the CDR3 is TGTGCCAGCAGCCAACCCTCCAGAGGCAGCGGGAGGGCCAGGAGCACAGATACGCAGTATTTT. It yields the protein CASSQPSRGSGRARSTDTQYF. The rearrangement uses TRBV4-2 and TRBJ2-3, with TRBD2 matching 10 bases. The CDR3 is 21 amino acids. Trimming at V came to 2 bases and at J to 0 bases, leaving 17 bases not matched to a gene. Germline V lookup: CDR1 LGHNA, CDR2 YNFKEQ.

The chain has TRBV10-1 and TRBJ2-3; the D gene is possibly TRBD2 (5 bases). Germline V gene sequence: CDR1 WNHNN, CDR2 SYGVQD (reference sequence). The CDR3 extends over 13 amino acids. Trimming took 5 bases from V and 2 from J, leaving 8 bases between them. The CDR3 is CASSPRDTDTQYF. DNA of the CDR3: TGCGCCAGCAGTCCCCGGGACACAGATACGCAGTATTTT.